The 23 T cell receptor beta chains in this list originate from one sample, sequenced in a study of shared clonotypes between healthy human individuals. Assay used: immunoSEQ multiplex PCR; TCRdb lists only in-frame clones, some missing. The profile shows 950,000 to 1,300,000 clones, about 75% of them singletons. Sequencing input: memory CD4+ T cells sorted from blood. Noted subset: CD45RA-negative fraction. Receptors were obtained from a man younger than 30 in good health.

This clone was seen a single time. The gene calls are TRBV11-3 and TRBJ2-3, with TRBD2 identical over 10 bases. V gave up 5 bases and J gave up 0 bases; unmatched junction bases: 5. CDR3 length equals 16 residues. Germline V lookup: CDR1 SGHNT, CDR2 YENEEA. The CDR3 spells CASSPGLARSTDTQYF. In DNA form, the CDR3 reads TGTGCCAGCAGCCCGGGACTAGCGAGAAGCACAGATACGCAGTATTTT.

The gene calls are TRBV10-1 and TRBJ2-3; 11 bases map to TRBD2. In germline, CDR1 is WNHNN, CDR2 SYGVQD (reference sequence). The V and J ends lost 8 bases and 5 bases, in that order; junction bases with no gene match: 3. There are 13 residues in the CDR3. Here the CDR3 DNA reads TGCGCCAGCTCCGGGACTAGCGGAGATACGCAGTATTTT. Encoded protein: CASSGTSGDTQYF.

This chain connects TRBV5-8 to TRBJ2-5; TRBD2 might be the D (6 bases). V lost 7 bases and J 4 bases, leaving 17 bases between the germline ends. Germline V gene data show CDR1 as SGHTS and CDR2 as YDEGEE. The CDR3 has 14 residues. CDR3 region: CASGGSFSGETQYF. The CDR3 nucleotides read TGTGCCAGCGGGGGGTCGTTTTCGGGAGAGACCCAGTACTTC.

The chain is built from TRBV10-3 and TRBJ2-7; weak D call: TRBD1 (6 bases). From germline, CDR1 is ENHRY and CDR2 SYGVKD. The CDR3 has 14 amino acids. V lost 6 bases to trimming and J lost 6 bases, with 18 bases between them. In DNA form, the CDR3 reads TGTGCCATCAGCGAAGGGGGTCTGGTAGGCGAGCAGTACTTC. Protein product: CAISEGGLVGEQYF.

The genes are TRBV18 and TRBJ2-2; D is uncertain. V was shortened by 0 bases and J by 0 bases, with 5 bases between the two germline ends. Germline CDR1 is KGHSH and CDR2 is LQKENI. The CDR3 length is 15 residues. CDR3 sequence reads: CASSPPVANTGELFF. The CDR3 bases are TGTGCCAGCTCACCACCGGTGGCGAACACCGGGGAGCTGTTTTTT.

The chain uses TRBV28 and TRBJ2-7, with 9 bases fitting TRBD2. The length of the CDR3 is 15 residues. The V segment lost 8 bases and the J segment 6 bases; nucleotides outside the gene matches: 14. Germline-derived CDR1 and CDR2 are MDHEN and SYDVKM. This CDR3 is CASRNAGGANSEQYF. The CDR3 nucleotides are TGTGCCAGCCGTAATGCGGGGGGGGCAAATTCCGAGCAGTACTTC.

The chain uses TRBV27 and TRBJ2-1; maybe TRBD1 (6 bases). Trimming pared 6 bases from V and 5 bases from J, leaving 20 bases between. Germline loops: CDR1 MNHEY, CDR2 SMNVEV (reference sequence). The CDR3 loop spans 16 amino acids. The CDR3 region has the DNA TGTGCCAGCAGGCTACTGGGGGCCTCTTCCCACAATGAGCAGTTCTTC. Its protein product is CASRLLGASSHNEQFF.

This clone turned up a few times. This chain connects TRBV5-4 to TRBJ1-5; no clear D. The CDR3 length is 13 residues. Trimming pared 2 bases from V and 4 bases from J, leaving 7 bases between. Germline CDR1 and CDR2: SGHNT and YYREEE (reference sequence). The CDR3 here is CASSFGSNQPQHF. The CDR3 coding sequence is TGTGCCAGCAGCTTTGGGTCAAATCAGCCCCAGCATTTT. Looking up the rest from reference TRBV5-4 and TRBJ1-5 gives the full variable domain: ETGVTQSPTHLIKTRGQQVTLRCSSQSGHNTVSWYQQALGQGPQFIFQYYREEENGRGNFPPRFSGLQFPNYSSELNVNALELDDSALYLCASSFGSNQPQHFGDGTRLSIL.

The chain links TRBV7-2 to TRBJ2-2, with a possible D match to TRBD2 (5 bases). CDR1 and CDR2 (germline): SGHTA, FQGNSA. V lost 4 bases and J lost 6, with 15 bases in between. This CDR3 spans 15 amino acids. The CDR3 nucleotides are TGTGCCAGCAGCTCTGGAGGTCTAGGGTCCGGGGAGCTGTTTTTT. It translates to CASSSGGLGSGELFF.

The rearrangement links TRBV19 to TRBJ1-5; 9 bases map to TRBD1. The CDR3 spans 16 residues. After removal of 9 bases from V and 6 bases from J, the junction contained 15 bases not matched to a gene. Germline CDR1 is LNHDA and CDR2 is SQIVND (reference sequence). The CDR3 sequence: CASRSPGQGKTQPQHF. CDR3 nucleotides: TGTGCCAGCAGATCTCCTGGACAGGGGAAGACTCAGCCCCAGCATTTT.

This CDR3 is CASSERDRGKGELFF. DNA of the CDR3: TGTGCCAGCAGTGAAAGGGACAGGGGGAAGGGGGAGCTGTTTTTT. This sequence joins TRBV6-1 and TRBJ2-2, with TRBD1 matching over 11 bases. The V gene end was trimmed by 2 bases and the J gene end by 8 bases; junction bases not matched to a gene: 4. Germline CDR1 MNHNS, CDR2 SASEGT. The CDR3 length is 15 residues.

V gene TRBV2 combines with J gene TRBJ2-3, with 11 bases matching TRBD2. The CDR3 is 14 amino acids. Germline assignment: CDR1 SNHLY and CDR2 FYNNEI. With 8 bases clipped from V and 4 bases from J, the junction kept 5 bases outside the gene matches. For the CDR3, the DNA is TGTGCCAGCGGCCAGACTAGCGGGGCAGATACGCAGTATTTT. This codes for CASGQTSGADTQYF.

A few counts support this clone. This chain links TRBV6-5 with TRBJ1-3, with D possibly TRBD1 on 5 matching bases. Trimming cost V 1 base and J 4 bases, with 11 bases left between them. CDR1 and CDR2 from the germline V gene are MNHEY and SVGAGI. This CDR3 spans 15 amino acids. The chain's CDR3 is CASSYYGARGNTIYF. CDR3 coding DNA: TGTGCCAGCAGTTACTATGGGGCGCGGGGAAACACCATATATTTT.

V gene TRBV19 combines with J gene TRBJ1-2; the match to TRBD1 covers 8 bases. V shed 10 bases and J 5 bases; nucleotides not matched to a gene: 9. Germline CDR1 reads LNHDA; CDR2 reads SQIVND (reference sequence). The CDR3 runs 13 residues. This chain's CDR3 is CATTDREAYGYTF. In DNA form, the CDR3 reads TGTGCCACCACGGACAGGGAGGCGTATGGCTACACCTTC.

V is TRBV5-1 and J is TRBJ2-3; 12 bases fit TRBD2. CDR3 size: 15 residues. Germline values: CDR1 SGHRS, CDR2 YFSETQ. J gave up 3 bases and V 2 bases, and 1 base lay outside the gene matches. CDR3 nucleotide sequence: TGCGCCAGCAGCTTCACTAGCGGGGGGACAGATACGCAGTATTTT. Protein product: CASSFTSGGTDTQYF.

The chain has TRBV10-1 and TRBJ2-7, with a possible D match to TRBD1 (5 bases). Germline V gene sequence: CDR1 WNHNN, CDR2 SYGVQD (reference sequence). This CDR3 region has 13 residues. V was shortened by 3 bases and J by 6 bases, with 12 bases between the two germline ends. The CDR3 nucleotides are TGCGCCAGCAGTGAAGGGGTCCTCCTCGAGCAGTACTTC. This translates into CASSEGVLLEQYF.

The rearrangement uses TRBV30 and TRBJ2-2, with TRBD2 identical over 9 bases. The length of the CDR3 is 15 residues. The germline gives CDR1 GTSNPN, CDR2 SVGIG (reference sequence). Trimming at V came to 0 bases and at J to 6 bases, leaving 5 bases not matched to a gene. The CDR3 region has the DNA TGTGCCTGGAGTGTAGCGCTAGCGGGATCCGGGGAGCTGTTTTTT. Protein sequence: CAWSVALAGSGELFF.

The chain links TRBV15 to TRBJ1-2; the match to TRBD1 covers 7 bases. Germline CDR1 LNHNV, CDR2 YYDKDF (reference sequence). The CDR3 consists of 15 residues. The J segment lost 2 bases and the V segment lost 3 bases, leaving 6 bases of the junction unmatched. CDR3 sequence: CATSRPGQPNYGYTF. In DNA form, the CDR3 reads TGTGCCACCAGCAGGCCGGGACAGCCAAACTATGGCTACACCTTC.

The chain combines TRBV5-1 with TRBJ1-1; possible D gene TRBD1, 5 bases. Trimming took off 3 bases at V and 1 base at J, with 13 bases between the two ends. This CDR3 has 15 residues. Germline V CDR1 and CDR2: SGHRS, YFSETQ. CDR3 nucleotides: TGCGCCAGCAGCTGGGGAGCGGGGCAGAACACTGAAGCTTTCTTT. It translates to CASSWGAGQNTEAFF.

V usage is TRBV13 and J usage is TRBJ2-4; D unresolved. CDR1 and CDR2 from the germline V gene are PRHDT and FYEKMQ (reference sequence). Trimming removed 2 bases from V and 0 bases from J, with 8 bases in between. The CDR3 consists of 15 residues. In nucleotides, the CDR3 is TGTGCCAGCAGCTTATCTCGGCTAGCCAAAAACATTCAGTACTTC. It codes for CASSLSRLAKNIQYF.

CDR3 residues: CAWSNGVSTDTQYF. The CDR3 DNA reads TGTGCCTGGAGCAACGGGGTTAGCACAGATACGCAGTATTTT. This chain links TRBV30 with TRBJ2-3, with D tentatively TRBD2 (5 bases). V was cut by 3 bases and J by 0 bases, with 10 bases left in between. This CDR3 has 14 amino acids. Germline CDR1 GTSNPN, CDR2 SVGIG (reference sequence).

The rearrangement uses TRBV4-2 and TRBJ2-7; D is possibly TRBD1 (6 bases). The germline CDR1 and CDR2 sequences are LGHNA and YNFKEQ. CDR3 length: 15 residues. V was cut by 3 bases and J by 1 base, with 13 bases left in between. CDR3 DNA sequence: TGTGCCAGCAGCCAGGAACAGGGTCTATCCTACGAGCAGTACTTC. Residues: CASSQEQGLSYEQYF.

The V gene is TRBV6-6, the J gene TRBJ1-1; a weak D match, TRBD1 (6 bases). Trimming pared 7 bases from V and 4 bases from J, leaving 22 bases between. The CDR3 is 16 amino acids. CDR1 and CDR2 (germline): MNHNY, SVGAGI (reference sequence). The CDR3 sequence is CASIPQWGALGTEAFF. The CDR3 bases are TGTGCCAGCATTCCCCAATGGGGGGCGCTCGGCACTGAAGCTTTCTTT.